Below are 19 T cell receptor beta chains sequenced from a single sample in a study of T cell changes during pregnancy in multiple sclerosis. Profiling relied on immunoSEQ multiplex PCR, and the TCRdb table lists in-frame clones only, not all of them. The data show 65,000 to 75,000 clones, roughly 92% seen once. Sequenced here: peripheral blood, sampled after pregnancy. The receptors were sampled from a female donor in good health, enrolled as a control in a pregnancy study.

The chain carries TRBV10-3 and TRBJ1-5, with a weak D call TRBD1 (5 bases). CDR3 size: 15 residues. CDR1 and CDR2 (germline): ENHRY, SYGVKD. V was trimmed by 5 bases and J by 3 bases, leaving 14 bases between them. CDR3 nucleotide sequence: TGTGCCATCAGTCTGGACAACCTTAACAATCAGCCCCAGCATTTT. This codes for CAISLDNLNNQPQHF.

This clone was seen just once. This chain joins TRBV5-1 and TRBJ2-5; D is unclear. Germline values: CDR1 SGHRS, CDR2 YFSETQ. With 5 bases removed from V and 4 bases from J, the gap between germline ends came to 12 bases. The CDR3 consists of 13 residues. CDR3 region: CASRPPGGETQYF. The CDR3 region has the DNA TGCGCCAGCAGACCCCCAGGTGGAGAGACCCAGTACTTC. The whole variable domain, remainder taken from reference TRBV5-1 and TRBJ2-5, is KAGVTQTPRYLIKTRGQQVTLSCSPISGHRSVSWYQQTPGQGLQFLFEYFSETQRNKGNFPGRFSGRQFSNSRSEMNVSTLELGDSALYLCASRPPGGETQYFGPGTRLLVL.

The V call is TRBV27, the J call TRBJ2-4; 9 nucleotides agree with TRBD2. The CDR3 loop spans 14 amino acids. Germline V lookup: CDR1 MNHEY, CDR2 SMNVEV (reference sequence). With 5 bases clipped from V and 7 bases from J, the junction kept 6 bases outside the gene matches. The CDR3 region is CASSQTGTSNIQYF. CDR3 in DNA: TGTGCCAGCAGTCAAACCGGGACTAGCAACATTCAGTACTTC.

The chain employs TRBV5-6 and TRBJ2-3; D possibly corresponds to TRBD2 (6 bases). Germline CDR1 reads SGHDT; CDR2 reads YYEEEE. The CDR3 sequence is 16 residues long. The V gene lost 4 bases and the J gene lost 2 bases, with 17 bases spanning the gap. DNA for the CDR3: TGTGCCAGCAGCCTGGGGACTCACACCTACACAGATACGCAGTATTTT. Translated: CASSLGTHTYTDTQYF.

The chain links TRBV18 to TRBJ1-2; the D is unclear. The CDR3 has 13 amino acids. V was trimmed by 3 bases and J by 4 bases, leaving 9 bases between them. Germline assignment: CDR1 KGHSH and CDR2 LQKENI. CDR3 coding DNA: TGTGCCAGCTCACCGGAGGAACTCTATGGCTACACCTTC. Protein sequence: CASSPEELYGYTF.

This clone showed up just once. The rearrangement joins TRBV5-1 to TRBJ2-1; no definite D call. V was shortened by 0 bases and J by 6 bases, with 7 bases between the two germline ends. The germline CDR1 and CDR2 sequences are SGHRS and YFSETQ. The CDR3 spans 13 residues. CDR3 sequence (DNA): TGCGCCAGCAGCTTGGGCAGAATCAATGAGCAGTTCTTC. It translates to CASSLGRINEQFF.

The chain combines TRBV6-7 with TRBJ2-6, with 7 bases aligning to TRBD1. TRBV6-7 has ORF status, its function being uncertain. Germline trimming cut 6 bases from V and 2 bases from J; bases unmatched to any gene: 10. This CDR3 region has 17 residues. For the CDR3, the DNA is TGTGCCAGCAGCCCCGGGACAGACCCTCCTGGGGCCAACGTCCTGACTTTC. It encodes CASSPGTDPPGANVLTF.

Comments on this clone: The same CDR3 also results from other DNA sequences found in this sample. The rearrangement joins TRBV5-6 to TRBJ1-1, with a tentative D call TRBD1 (5 bases). CDR1 SGHDT and CDR2 YYEEEE come from the germline V gene. V lost 2 bases and J 5 bases, leaving 7 bases between the germline ends. The CDR3 is 12 amino acids. DNA for the CDR3: TGTGCCAGCAGCTTACGGGGGACTGAAGCTTTCTTT. This encodes CASSLRGTEAFF. The full variable domain, completed using reference TRBV5-6 and TRBJ1-1, is DAGVTQSPTHLIKTRGQQVTLRCSPKSGHDTVSWYQQALGQGPQFIFQYYEEEERQRGNFPDRFSGHQFPNYSSELNVNALLLGDSALYLCASSLRGTEAFFGQGTRLTVV.

Of note for this clone: Other DNA sequences of this sample code for an identical CDR3. V gene TRBV28 combines with J gene TRBJ2-7, with 7 bases matching TRBD1. CDR3 length equals 12 residues. The germline V gene encodes CDR1 MDHEN and CDR2 SYDVKM. V shed 5 bases and J 4 bases; nucleotides not matched to a gene: 2. CDR3 loop: CASSLQGYEQYF. The CDR3 coding sequence is TGTGCCAGCAGTCTACAGGGGTACGAGCAGTACTTC.

V usage is TRBV6-6 and J usage is TRBJ2-1; D remains ambiguous. The CDR3 loop spans 9 amino acids. Trimming took 6 bases from V and 14 from J, leaving 8 bases between them. The V gene's germline CDR1 is MNHNY and CDR2 SVGAGI (reference sequence). For the CDR3, the DNA is TGTGCCAGCAGGGAGTCGGAGTTCTTC. Translation: CASRESEFF.

V and J are TRBV27 and TRBJ2-2; TRBD1 aligns across 7 bases. V shed 5 bases and J 4 bases; nucleotides not matched to a gene: 7. The CDR3 is 15 amino acids. Per the germline V gene, CDR1 is MNHEY and CDR2 is SMNVEV (reference sequence). The CDR3 loop reads CASSLDRVPTGELFF. CDR3 sequence (DNA): TGTGCCAGCAGTCTAGACAGGGTCCCCACCGGGGAGCTGTTTTTT.

CDR3 residues: CASSYGTGLDEAFF. The CDR3, as DNA: TGTGCCAGCAGTTACGGGACAGGGCTCGATGAAGCTTTCTTT. The chain employs TRBV6-5 and TRBJ1-1; TRBD1 agrees at 9 bases. The CDR3 extends over 14 amino acids. The V gene end was trimmed by 2 bases and the J gene end by 7 bases; junction bases not matched to a gene: 5. Per germline, CDR1 MNHEY and CDR2 SVGAGI.

The genes are TRBV7-6 and TRBJ2-3, with D possibly being TRBD2 (5 bases). This CDR3 comprises 13 residues. Trimming stripped 4 bases from V and 3 bases from J, with 8 bases between. From germline, CDR1 is SGHVS and CDR2 FNYEAQ. CDR3 amino acids: CASSSAGTDTQYF. CDR3 DNA: TGTGCCAGCAGCTCCGCGGGTACAGATACGCAGTATTTT.

The chain links TRBV6-5 to TRBJ1-5, with a tentative D call TRBD1 (6 bases). Per the germline V gene, CDR1 is MNHEY and CDR2 is SVGAGI. The germline V and J ends were trimmed by 5 bases and 6 bases, with 11 bases remaining between them. The CDR3 loop spans 13 amino acids. CDR3 bases: TGTGCCAGCAGTCCCCAGGACAGTCAGCCCCAGCATTTT. Protein: CASSPQDSQPQHF.

V usage is TRBV15 and J usage is TRBJ2-5, with D perhaps matching TRBD1 (7 bases). The germline gives CDR1 LNHNV, CDR2 YYDKDF (reference sequence). V was pared by 0 bases and J by 3 bases, with 23 bases between. CDR3 length: 19 amino acids. The CDR3 DNA is TGTGCCACCAGCAGAGATCTAGCGTCCACAGGGGAGCCGGAAGAGACCCAGTACTTC. It encodes CATSRDLASTGEPEETQYF.

This chain joins TRBV18 and TRBJ2-7; 11 nucleotides match TRBD2. There are 19 residues in the CDR3. Germline V gene data show CDR1 as KGHSH and CDR2 as LQKENI. J lost 0 bases, V lost 3 bases, and 13 bases had no gene match. CDR3 DNA: TGTGCCAGCTCACCCCTAGCCCGACTAGCGGGATCTCTCTCCTACGAGCAGTACTTC. Protein: CASSPLARLAGSLSYEQYF.

The genes are TRBV4-3 and TRBJ2-1; D remains ambiguous. This CDR3 region has 14 residues. Trimming pared 0 bases from V and 8 bases from J, leaving 11 bases between. The V gene's germline CDR1 is LGHNA and CDR2 YSLEER. CDR3 region: CASSQEVPRDEQFF. CDR3 coding DNA: TGCGCCAGCAGCCAAGAGGTACCTCGGGATGAGCAGTTCTTC.

This chain links TRBV11-3 with TRBJ1-1, with a possible D match to TRBD1 (5 bases). The germline V gene has CDR1 SGHNT and CDR2 YENEEA. The CDR3 loop spans 15 amino acids. Trimming removed 0 bases from V and 5 bases from J, with 13 bases in between. For the CDR3, the DNA is TGTGCCAGCAGCTTAGATTCGGGACTGAGGACTGAAGCTTTCTTT. It translates to CASSLDSGLRTEAFF.

The chain joins TRBV28 to TRBJ1-1, with D possibly TRBD1 on 5 matching bases. Trimming cost V 6 bases and J 2 bases, with 16 bases left between them. The CDR3 contains 15 residues. The germline V gene encodes CDR1 MDHEN and CDR2 SYDVKM. CDR3 loop: CASSPPGWGNTEAFF. The CDR3 DNA follows: TGTGCCAGCAGCCCCCCAGGGTGGGGCAACACTGAAGCTTTCTTT.